The 15 T cell receptor beta chains below all came from one sample that was sequenced in a study of T cell responses to AZD1222 COVID-19 vaccine. Some clones are missing from TCRdb's copy, which holds only in-frame ones; the method was immunoSEQ multiplex PCR. This sample has about 180,000 clones, with more than 90% found just once. This material consisted of peripheral blood, taken on day 0 of AZD1222 vaccination. The receptor set was obtained from an adult in good health.

The chain joins TRBV19 to TRBJ1-2, with D unresolved. CDR1 LNHDA and CDR2 SQIVND come from the germline V gene (reference sequence). The CDR3 totals 13 residues. V lost 4 bases, J lost 7 bases, and 13 bases lay in between. The CDR3 DNA reads TGTGCCAGTAGTAGCGACCCTTTAGGTGGCTACACCTTC. Translated: CASSSDPLGGYTF.

The chain carries TRBV7-2 and TRBJ2-1; 7 bases agree with TRBD2. V gave up 4 bases and J gave up 6 bases; unmatched junction bases: 12. The CDR3 length is 16 residues. From germline, CDR1 is SGHTA and CDR2 FQGNSA. The CDR3 here is CASSSRGEGLGNEQFF. CDR3 in DNA: TGTGCCAGCAGCTCCCGTGGGGAGGGCCTAGGCAATGAGCAGTTCTTC.

The CDR3 DNA sequence: TGTGCCTGGTCGGTGGGAGGGAGCCCCTACGAGCAGTACTTC. This encodes CAWSVGGSPYEQYF. The V and J genes are TRBV30 and TRBJ2-7, with 7 bases lining up with TRBD2. Germline assignment: CDR1 GTSNPN and CDR2 SVGIG (reference sequence). V dropped 5 bases and J dropped 2; count of bases not matched to a gene: 9. The CDR3 is 14 residues long.

In its sample, this clone was seen once. The chain joins TRBV5-5 to TRBJ1-3, with 7 bases aligning to TRBD1. V lost 4 bases to trimming and J lost 0 bases; unmatched junction nucleotides: 4. Germline assignment: CDR1 SGHKS and CDR2 YYEKEE (reference sequence). The CDR3 contains 15 residues. CDR3 in DNA: TGTGCCAGCAGCCTGGGACAGAGCTCTGGAAACACCATATATTTT. It yields the protein CASSLGQSSGNTIYF.

The rearrangement links TRBV7-9 to TRBJ1-2; D unresolved. The CDR3 contains 13 residues. V lost 5 bases and J 8 bases, leaving 15 bases between the germline ends. Germline values: CDR1 SEHNR, CDR2 FQNEAQ (reference sequence). CDR3: CASSPSRVGGYTF. CDR3 coding DNA: TGTGCCAGCAGCCCCTCGCGGGTAGGAGGCTACACCTTC.

The V and J genes are TRBV18 and TRBJ1-2; 8 bases agree with TRBD1. Per the germline V gene, CDR1 is KGHSH and CDR2 is LQKENI. The CDR3 spans 16 residues. V was clipped by 4 bases and J by 4 bases; unmatched bases: 11. The CDR3 sequence is CASSQIETGDLYGYTF. The DNA for the CDR3 is TGTGCCAGCTCACAAATCGAGACAGGGGATCTCTATGGCTACACCTTC.

The gene calls are TRBV19 and TRBJ2-1, with D possibly TRBD2 on 7 matching bases. CDR1 is LNHDA and CDR2 is SQIVND in the germline V gene (reference sequence). The CDR3 is 14 amino acids. Trimming removed 4 bases from V and 8 bases from J, with 15 bases in between. CDR3 nucleotides: TGTGCCAGTAGTAAATTAGGGGGGAGGGATGAGCAGTTCTTC. Amino acid sequence: CASSKLGGRDEQFF.

The V call is TRBV19, the J call TRBJ2-2, with TRBD2 as a possible D gene (6 bases). Trimming pared 8 bases from V and 7 bases from J, leaving 20 bases between. Germline CDR1 LNHDA, CDR2 SQIVND (reference sequence). The CDR3 runs to 15 residues. DNA of the CDR3: TGTGCCAGTGGCGGGGATGCGGGCATGGTCGGGGAGCTGTTTTTT. Its protein is CASGGDAGMVGELFF.

J is TRBJ2-7 and V is TRBV27; TRBD2 matches 13 bases. Germline assignment: CDR1 MNHEY and CDR2 SMNVEV (reference sequence). The CDR3 totals 19 residues. The V gene end was trimmed by 10 bases and the J gene end by 3 bases; junction bases not matched to a gene: 21. In DNA form, the CDR3 reads TGTGCCACCTCCCCGGAGGGACTAGCGGGGTTCCCGGGTGTCTACGAGCAGTACTTC. As protein: CATSPEGLAGFPGVYEQYF.

The V call is TRBV14, the J call TRBJ2-2; D may match TRBD1 or TRBD2 (5 bases each). Germline V lookup: CDR1 SGHDN, CDR2 FVKESK. Trimming took off 3 bases at V and 4 bases at J, with 15 bases between the two ends. The CDR3 extends over 16 amino acids. The CDR3 bases are TGTGCCAGCAGCCATAGGACGGGACGGGGCACCGGGGAGCTGTTTTTT. It codes for CASSHRTGRGTGELFF.

The J gene is TRBJ2-5, the V gene TRBV5-6; D might be TRBD2 (5 bases). Per the germline V gene, CDR1 is SGHDT and CDR2 is YYEEEE. V shed 0 bases and J shed 3 bases, with 6 bases lying between them. The CDR3 has 13 residues. The CDR3 reads CASSLVGEETQYF. Here the CDR3 DNA reads TGTGCCAGCAGCTTGGTGGGAGAAGAGACCCAGTACTTC.

This chain connects TRBV15 to TRBJ1-5; D call uncertain. The V end was cut by 4 bases, the J end by 3 bases, with 13 bases between. Germline V gene sequence: CDR1 LNHNV, CDR2 YYDKDF (reference sequence). The CDR3 totals 15 residues. In DNA form, the CDR3 reads TGTGCCACCAGCAACGGACCGGGGTCCAATCAGCCCCAGCATTTT. Protein: CATSNGPGSNQPQHF.

In this sample, this clone turned up once. This chain joins TRBV7-9 and TRBJ1-1; D might be TRBD1 (5 bases). The CDR3 totals 17 residues. V lost 5 bases and J 0 bases, leaving 19 bases between the germline ends. CDR1 is SEHNR, CDR2 FQNEAQ, per germline (reference sequence). CDR3 protein: CASSRNPGPVMNTEAFF. For the CDR3, the DNA is TGTGCCAGCAGCCGAAACCCGGGGCCGGTAATGAACACTGAAGCTTTCTTT. The full variable domain, rest sourced from reference TRBV7-9 and TRBJ1-1, is DTGVSQNPRHKITKRGQNVTFRCDPISEHNRLYWYRQTLGQGPEFLTYFQNEAQLEKSRLLSDRFSAERPKGSFSTLEIQRTEQGDSAMYLCASSRNPGPVMNTEAFFGQGTRLTVV.

The chain joins TRBV20-1 to TRBJ1-2; D gene ambiguous. CDR1 is DFQATT and CDR2 is SNEGSKA in the germline V gene (reference sequence). V was cut by 6 bases and J by 7 bases, with 6 bases left in between. The CDR3 is 9 residues long. The CDR3 is CSAGLGYTF. The CDR3 DNA sequence: TGCAGTGCAGGGCTTGGCTACACCTTC.

V and J are TRBV2 and TRBJ1-4; D possibly corresponds to TRBD1 (5 bases). V was trimmed by 8 bases and J by 8 bases, leaving 15 bases between them. The V gene's germline CDR1 is SNHLY and CDR2 FYNNEI. The CDR3 has 13 amino acids. CDR3 amino acids: CASRGRGEEKLFF. The CDR3 DNA follows: TGTGCCAGCCGTGGAAGGGGAGAGGAAAAACTGTTTTTT.